The entry below gives a single T cell receptor (beta chain) sequence along with its context. Time point of the sample: persistent/refractory GD, antithyroid drugs over 5 years with positive TRAb. The TCR library used RNA extracted from PBMCs. The germline CDR1 and CDR2 sequences are SGHRS and YFSETQ. Between the trimmed V and J ends, which lost 1 base and 2 bases, there was a span of 12 bases. The CDR3 is 15 amino acids. The TCR beta library used iRepertoire HTBI primers with Arm-PCR amplification of CDR3. TCRdb itself ran the multiplex PCR reads through MiXCR, one entry per CDR3 protein. The sample holds approximately 380,000 distinct CDR3 sequences, less than 25% seen once. These data are taken from a study of regulatory T cells in long-lasting Graves disease.

The sequence was collected from a female donor with Graves disease. The chain couples TRBV5-1 to TRBJ2-5; the D is unclear. Sample: peripheral blood mononuclear cells (PBMCs), taken when the disease was refractory, from a patient treated with antithyroid drugs. CDR3 DNA sequence: TGCGCCAGCAGCTTGATCGGAGTCATTCAAGAGACCCAGTACTTC. This encodes CASSLIGVIQETQYF.